These 26 T cell receptor beta chains share one sample of origin, sequenced in a study of T-cell memory formation after mild COVID-19. One entry per CDR3 protein, called by TCRdb with MiXCR from the 5' RACE reads. This sample has 280,000 or so distinct CDR3 sequences, with less than 9.5% found just once. The sample taken for sequencing was PBMCs or a T cell subset sorted from them (not recorded which). These receptors were taken from a man between 18 and 35 years old who had mild COVID-19 (a few samples of this study predate the infection). Cell type and time point are not known.

This clonotype appeared a few times. This chain connects TRBV6-5 to TRBJ2-2; D not resolved. Germline values: CDR1 MNHEY, CDR2 SVGAGI. The CDR3 extends over 14 amino acids. Trimming cost V 2 bases and J 3 bases, with 7 bases left between them. The CDR3 sequence is CASSYVGYTGELFF. The CDR3, as DNA: TGTGCCAGCAGTTACGTGGGATACACCGGGGAGCTGTTTTTT.

This clonotype was counted between two and nine times. The rearrangement links TRBV5-1 to TRBJ1-1; 8 nucleotides match TRBD1. The J segment lost 4 bases and the V segment lost 3 bases, leaving 5 bases of the junction unmatched. The CDR3 extends over 14 amino acids. From germline, CDR1 is SGHRS and CDR2 YFSETQ. The CDR3 DNA reads as TGCGCCAGCAGCTCCCAGGGGGCGGTCACTGAAGCTTTCTTT. Translated, it gives CASSSQGAVTEAFF.

The chain uses TRBV5-1 and TRBJ2-5, with TRBD1 matching 8 bases. CDR3 length equals 14 residues. CDR1 and CDR2 (germline): SGHRS, YFSETQ. V gave up 4 bases and J gave up 5 bases; unmatched junction bases: 7. This CDR3 reads CASSLGQGDETQYF. CDR3 coding DNA: TGCGCCAGCAGCCTCGGACAGGGAGACGAGACCCAGTACTTC.

This rearrangement joins TRBV9 to TRBJ1-4; D gene unclear. The CDR3 has 14 amino acids. Per germline, CDR1 SGDLS and CDR2 YYNGEE. Trimming removed 2 bases at V and 4 bases at J, with 9 bases between. In DNA, the CDR3 is TGTGCCAGCAGCGTTGGGATTGGTAATGAAAAACTGTTTTTT. It codes for CASSVGIGNEKLFF.

The chain joins TRBV4-3 to TRBJ2-3; D may be TRBD2 (5 bases). V lost 4 bases and J lost 6, with 14 bases in between. Germline V lookup: CDR1 LGHNA, CDR2 YSLEER. There are 14 residues in the CDR3. CDR3 loop: CASSPGQPGDTQYF. CDR3 DNA sequence: TGCGCCAGCAGCCCTGGCCAGCCGGGGGATACGCAGTATTTT.

This clonotype was counted ten times or more. V usage is TRBV5-1 and J usage is TRBJ2-7, with no clear D. V was cut by 0 bases and J by 6 bases, with 13 bases left in between. The germline V gene has CDR1 SGHRS and CDR2 YFSETQ. The CDR3 is made up of 14 amino acids. The CDR3 DNA reads as TGCGCCAGCAGCTTGGGGGCGAGCACCTTCGAGCAGTACTTC. It codes for CASSLGASTFEQYF.

This clonotype was found a few times. The chain recombines TRBV24-1 with TRBJ2-2; D gene uncertain. Germline values: CDR1 KGHDR, CDR2 SFDVKD. Trimming left V 0 bases short and J 7 bases short, with 11 bases between. This CDR3 spans 15 amino acids. CDR3 region: CATSDLTAEYGELFF. DNA of the CDR3: TGTGCCACCAGTGATTTGACCGCTGAATACGGGGAGCTGTTTTTT.

In the case of this clonotype: Since a much larger clone is just one base distant, this may be a read error. This chain connects TRBV5-4 to TRBJ2-3; D might be TRBD2 (5 bases). The CDR3 length is 15 residues. The V gene's germline CDR1 is SGHNT and CDR2 YYREEE (reference sequence). This CDR3 reads CASSLAMRWGDKQYF. The CDR3 region has the DNA TGTGCCAGCAGCTTGGCCATGAGGTGGGGAGATAAGCAGTATTTT.

This clonotype was recorded a few times. J is TRBJ1-2 and V is TRBV6-5, with D perhaps TRBD1 (5 bases). CDR1 is MNHEY and CDR2 is SVGAGI in the germline V gene. The CDR3 runs 17 residues. Trimming left V 2 bases short and J 8 bases short, with 24 bases between. The CDR3: CASSYRPREPSFWGYTF. The CDR3 nucleotides are TGTGCCAGCAGTTACCGCCCCAGGGAACCCTCTTTTTGGGGCTACACCTTC.

This chain joins TRBV7-9 and TRBJ2-7, with D maybe TRBD1 (5 bases). The CDR3 is 12 residues long. CDR1 and CDR2 (germline): SEHNR, FQNEAQ (reference sequence). The V end was cut by 5 bases, the J end by 4 bases, with 9 bases between. The CDR3 DNA follows: TGTGCCAGCAGCCAACAGGCGTACGAGCAGTACTTC. Its protein is CASSQQAYEQYF.

The CDR3 sequence: CASDWTGANTEAFF. The CDR3 bases are TGTGCCAGCGACTGGACAGGGGCGAACACTGAAGCTTTCTTT. The rearrangement links TRBV7-9 to TRBJ1-1, with 9 positions matching TRBD1. The CDR3 covers 14 residues. Germline CDR1 is SEHNR and CDR2 is FQNEAQ (reference sequence). With V trimmed by 8 bases and J by 1 base, 5 bases remained unmatched. The full variable domain, rest sourced from reference TRBV7-9 and TRBJ1-1, is DTGVSQNPRHKITKRGQNVTFRCDPISEHNRLYWYRQTLGQGPEFLTYFQNEAQLEKSRLLSDRFSAERPKGSFSTLEIQRTEQGDSAMYLCASDWTGANTEAFFGQGTRLTVV.

The chain combines TRBV5-1 with TRBJ2-6; D not certain. From germline, CDR1 is SGHRS and CDR2 YFSETQ. V shed 0 bases and J shed 0 bases, with 10 bases lying between them. The CDR3 runs to 17 residues. The CDR3 spells CASSLGATDSGANVLTF. DNA for the CDR3: TGCGCCAGCAGCTTGGGGGCCACAGACTCTGGGGCCAACGTCCTGACTTTC.

Comments on this clonotype: Sequence at one end of the junction differs from germline and may be a read error. The rearrangement joins TRBV7-2 to TRBJ1-2; D is ambiguous. This CDR3 is built from 15 residues. Germline assignment: CDR1 SGHTA and CDR2 FQGNSA. The CDR3 DNA follows: TGTGCCAGAAGCTTAGTAACATCACAGATGGAGGGCTACACCTTC. It yields the protein CARSLVTSQMEGYTF. Based on the CDR3 plus reference TRBV7-2 and TRBJ1-2, the full variable domain is GAGVSQSPSNKVTEKGKDVELRCDPISGHTALYWYRQSLGQGLEFLIYFQGNSAPDKSGLPSDRFSAERTGGSVSTLTIQRTQQEDSAVYLCARSLVTSQMEGYTFGSGTRLTVV.

This clonotype occurred a few times. DNA of the CDR3: TGCGCCAGCAGCCAATTCCGGGACAGGGAGGGTGAGCAGTTCTTC. Translation gives CASSQFRDREGEQFF. This sequence joins TRBV4-1 and TRBJ2-1; 9 bases fit TRBD1. J was trimmed by 9 bases and V by 2 bases; bases with no gene match: 8. The germline CDR1 and CDR2 sequences are MGHRA and YSYEKL. The CDR3 runs to 15 residues.

There are many counts of this clonotype. The V and J genes are TRBV7-6 and TRBJ2-2; weak D call: TRBD1 (6 bases). The V gene's germline CDR1 is SGHVS and CDR2 FNYEAQ. Trimming took off 5 bases at V and 7 bases at J, with 14 bases between the two ends. The length of the CDR3 is 14 residues. CDR3 region: CASSRVQGYGELFF. CDR3 DNA sequence: TGTGCCAGCAGCCGAGTCCAGGGGTACGGGGAGCTGTTTTTT.

This clonotype was seen a few times. The chain recombines TRBV12-3 or TRBV12-4 with TRBJ1-5, with unresolved D. The length of the CDR3 is 13 residues. Trimming took 5 bases from V and 12 from J, leaving 17 bases between them. As DNA, the CDR3 is TGTGCCAGCAGTCTTGGGATCACCGGCAGCCAGCATTTT. As protein: CASSLGITGSQHF.

Many counts were recorded for this clonotype. The chain uses TRBV7-8 and TRBJ2-5, with 7 bases identical to TRBD2. This CDR3 is 11 amino acids long. Trimming removed 6 bases from V and 5 bases from J; junction bases left unmatched: 0. CDR1 is SGHVS and CDR2 is FQNEAQ in the germline V gene. Here the CDR3 reads CASRGGETQYF. The CDR3 region has the DNA TGTGCCAGCAGGGGGGGGGAGACCCAGTACTTC.

The genes are TRBV12-3 or TRBV12-4 and TRBJ2-2; D gene uncertain. Trimming took off 1 base at V and 1 base at J, with 7 bases between the two ends. The CDR3 has 15 amino acids. Here the CDR3 DNA reads TGTGCCAGCAGTTTAGTGATAGTGAACACCGGGGAGCTGTTTTTT. Translating it yields CASSLVIVNTGELFF.

Ten or more counts support this clonotype. V usage is TRBV27 and J usage is TRBJ2-3; TRBD1 matches 8 bases. Germline assignment: CDR1 MNHEY and CDR2 SMNVEV (reference sequence). There are 14 residues in the CDR3. V lost 2 bases and J lost 3; bases outside the gene matches: 1. As DNA, the CDR3 is TGTGCCAGCAGTTTAAGGGACAGGACAGATACGCAGTATTTT. Residues: CASSLRDRTDTQYF.

CDR3 amino acids: CASSAGQGPYGYTF. The CDR3 DNA is TGCGCCAGCAGCGCGGGACAGGGGCCCTATGGCTACACCTTC. J is TRBJ1-2 and V is TRBV5-1; 10 bases map to TRBD1. The CDR3 runs 14 residues. V was clipped by 4 bases and J by 4 bases; unmatched bases: 4. Germline loops: CDR1 SGHRS, CDR2 YFSETQ.

The chain has TRBV19 and TRBJ1-4; D gene ambiguous. The germline gives CDR1 LNHDA, CDR2 SQIVND (reference sequence). This CDR3 comprises 15 residues. V lost 6 bases and J 11 bases, leaving 22 bases between the germline ends. Written as DNA, the CDR3 is TGTGCCAGTAGAATCTACCGGGCAAGCCCTGGGAAACTGTTTTTT. Amino acids: CASRIYRASPGKLFF.

This clonotype occurred a few times. V usage is TRBV12-3 or TRBV12-4 and J usage is TRBJ2-7; TRBD1 aligns across 8 bases. CDR3 length equals 14 residues. V gave up 4 bases and J gave up 0 bases; unmatched junction bases: 2. CDR3 region: CASSSTGGSYEQYF. CDR3 in DNA: TGTGCCAGCAGTTCAACAGGGGGCTCCTACGAGCAGTACTTC.

CDR3 region: CASSLRRPAQQFF. The CDR3 region has the DNA TGCGCCAGCAGCCTTCGGAGACCGGCCCAGCAGTTCTTC. This sequence joins TRBV4-1 and TRBJ2-1, with D unclear. Between the trimmed V and J ends, which lost 4 bases and 11 bases, there was a span of 15 bases. The germline CDR1 and CDR2 sequences are MGHRA and YSYEKL. The CDR3 sequence is 13 residues long.

The sample holds a few counts of this clonotype. The chain uses TRBV7-8 and TRBJ1-1; unclear D gene. V was trimmed by 5 bases and J by 4 bases, leaving 14 bases between them. Germline V gene sequence: CDR1 SGHVS, CDR2 FQNEAQ. The CDR3 extends over 14 amino acids. The CDR3 DNA reads as TGTGCCAGCAGCCCCCATGGTCGAACCACTGAAGCTTTCTTT. This gives the protein CASSPHGRTTEAFF.

This clonotype was observed a handful of times. V gene TRBV9 combines with J gene TRBJ1-2; 8 bases map to TRBD1. Germline loops: CDR1 SGDLS, CDR2 YYNGEE. V trimming: 4 bases; J trimming: 4 bases; junction bases outside the gene matches: 3. The CDR3 has 13 amino acids. For the CDR3, the DNA is TGTGCCAGCAGCATTGACAGGGGCTATGGCTACACCTTC. This translates into CASSIDRGYGYTF.

This clonotype was detected once. The chain uses TRBV20-1 and TRBJ2-4; possible D gene TRBD2, 6 bases. The V and J ends lost 7 bases and 11 bases respectively, with 15 bases between them. The germline gives CDR1 DFQATT, CDR2 SNEGSKA (reference sequence). CDR3 length: 11 amino acids. The CDR3 region is CSGGDADFQYF. DNA for the CDR3: TGCAGTGGGGGGGACGCAGATTTTCAGTACTTC.